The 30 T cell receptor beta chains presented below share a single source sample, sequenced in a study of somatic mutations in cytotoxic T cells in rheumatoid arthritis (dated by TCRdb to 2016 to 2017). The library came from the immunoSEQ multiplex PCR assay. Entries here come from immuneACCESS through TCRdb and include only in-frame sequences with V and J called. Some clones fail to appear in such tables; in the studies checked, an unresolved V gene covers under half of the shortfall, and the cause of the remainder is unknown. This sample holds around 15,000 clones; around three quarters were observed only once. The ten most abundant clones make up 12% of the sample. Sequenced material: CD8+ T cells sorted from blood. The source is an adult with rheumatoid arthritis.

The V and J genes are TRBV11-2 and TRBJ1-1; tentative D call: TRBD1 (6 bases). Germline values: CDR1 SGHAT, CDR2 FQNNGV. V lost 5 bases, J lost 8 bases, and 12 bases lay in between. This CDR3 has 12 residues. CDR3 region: CASSPTGSEAFF. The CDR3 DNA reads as TGTGCCAGCAGCCCTACAGGGAGCGAAGCTTTCTTT.

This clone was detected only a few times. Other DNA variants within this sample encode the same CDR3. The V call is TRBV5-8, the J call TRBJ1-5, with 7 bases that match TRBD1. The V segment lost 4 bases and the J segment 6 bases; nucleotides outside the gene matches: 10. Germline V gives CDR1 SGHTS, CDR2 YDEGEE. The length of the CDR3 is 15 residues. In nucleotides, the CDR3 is TGTGCCAGCAGCAGTAGACAGGGATGGGGTCAGCCCCAGCATTTT. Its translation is CASSSRQGWGQPQHF.

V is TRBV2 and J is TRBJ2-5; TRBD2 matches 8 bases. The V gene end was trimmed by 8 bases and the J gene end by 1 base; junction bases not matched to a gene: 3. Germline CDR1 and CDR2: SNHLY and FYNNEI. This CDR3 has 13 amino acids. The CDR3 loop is CASGRGAQETQYF. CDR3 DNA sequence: TGTGCCAGCGGGCGGGGGGCCCAAGAGACCCAGTACTTC.

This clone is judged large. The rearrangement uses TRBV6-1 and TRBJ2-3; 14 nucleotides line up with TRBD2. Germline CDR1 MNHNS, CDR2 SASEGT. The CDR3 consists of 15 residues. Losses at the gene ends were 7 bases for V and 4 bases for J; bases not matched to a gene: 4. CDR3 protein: CASNRLAGGPDTQYF. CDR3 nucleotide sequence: TGTGCCAGCAATCGACTAGCGGGGGGGCCAGATACGCAGTATTTT.

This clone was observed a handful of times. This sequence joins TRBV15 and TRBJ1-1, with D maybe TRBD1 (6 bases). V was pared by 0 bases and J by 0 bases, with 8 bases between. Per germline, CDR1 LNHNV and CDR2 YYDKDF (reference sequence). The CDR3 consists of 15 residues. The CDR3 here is CATSRDRDMNTEAFF. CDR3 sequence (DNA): TGTGCCACCAGCAGAGACAGGGACATGAACACTGAAGCTTTCTTT.

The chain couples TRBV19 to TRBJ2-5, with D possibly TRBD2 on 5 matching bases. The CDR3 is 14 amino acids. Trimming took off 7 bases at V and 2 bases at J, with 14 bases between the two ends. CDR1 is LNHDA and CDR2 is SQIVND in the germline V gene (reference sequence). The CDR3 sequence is CASKGRAEQETQYF. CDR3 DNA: TGTGCCAGTAAAGGGAGAGCTGAACAAGAGACCCAGTACTTC.

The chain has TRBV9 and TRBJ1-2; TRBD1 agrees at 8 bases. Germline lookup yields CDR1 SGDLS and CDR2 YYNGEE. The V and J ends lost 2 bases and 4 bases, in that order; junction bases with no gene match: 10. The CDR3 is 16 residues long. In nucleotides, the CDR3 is TGTGCCAGCAGCGTGACCGGGACAGGTGGGAGCTATGGCTACACCTTC. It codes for CASSVTGTGGSYGYTF.

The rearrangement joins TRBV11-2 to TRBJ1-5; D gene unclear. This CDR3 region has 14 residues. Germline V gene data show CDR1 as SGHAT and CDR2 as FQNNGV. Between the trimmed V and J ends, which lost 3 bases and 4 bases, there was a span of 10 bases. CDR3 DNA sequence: TGTGCCAGCAGCTTTTCAGGAAGAAATCAGCCCCAGCATTTT. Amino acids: CASSFSGRNQPQHF.

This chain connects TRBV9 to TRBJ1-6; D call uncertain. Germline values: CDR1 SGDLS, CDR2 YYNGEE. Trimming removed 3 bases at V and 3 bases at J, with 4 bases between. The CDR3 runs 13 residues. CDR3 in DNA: TGTGCCAGCAGCGGGAGCTATAATTCACCCCTCCACTTT. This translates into CASSGSYNSPLHF.

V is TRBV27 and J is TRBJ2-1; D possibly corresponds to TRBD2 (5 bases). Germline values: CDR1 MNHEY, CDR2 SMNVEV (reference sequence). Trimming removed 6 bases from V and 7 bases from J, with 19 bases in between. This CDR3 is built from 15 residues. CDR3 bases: TGTGCCAGCAGCCGAAGAAGGTTGGGAGTAAATGAGCAGTTCTTC. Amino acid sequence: CASSRRRLGVNEQFF.

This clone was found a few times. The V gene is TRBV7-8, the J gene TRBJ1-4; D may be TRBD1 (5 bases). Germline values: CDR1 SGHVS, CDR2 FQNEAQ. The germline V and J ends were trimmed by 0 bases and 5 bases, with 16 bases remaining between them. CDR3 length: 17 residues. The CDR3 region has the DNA TGTGCCAGCAGCTTAGCGCCGATTGGGACCGGGAATGAAAAACTGTTTTTT. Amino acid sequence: CASSLAPIGTGNEKLFF.

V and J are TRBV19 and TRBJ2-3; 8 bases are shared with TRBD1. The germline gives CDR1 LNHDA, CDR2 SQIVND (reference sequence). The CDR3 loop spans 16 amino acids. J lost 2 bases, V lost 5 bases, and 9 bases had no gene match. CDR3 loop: CASSWGLTGVTDTQYF. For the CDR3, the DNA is TGTGCCAGTAGTTGGGGGTTGACAGGGGTCACAGATACGCAGTATTTT.

CDR3 DNA: TGTGCCAGTAGTATACCTACAGGGGGCACTGAAGCTTTCTTT. Its protein product is CASSIPTGGTEAFF. The chain has TRBV19 and TRBJ1-1; 8 positions agree with TRBD1. Germline V gives CDR1 LNHDA, CDR2 SQIVND (reference sequence). CDR3 size: 14 residues. V shed 2 bases, J shed 4 bases, and the junction held 3 bases outside the gene matches.

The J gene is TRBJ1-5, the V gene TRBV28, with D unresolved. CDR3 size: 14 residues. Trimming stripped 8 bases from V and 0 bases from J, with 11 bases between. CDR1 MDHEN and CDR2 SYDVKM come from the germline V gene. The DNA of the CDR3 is TGTGCCAGCCGTCAGAGTTATAGCAATCAGCCCCAGCATTTT. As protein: CASRQSYSNQPQHF.

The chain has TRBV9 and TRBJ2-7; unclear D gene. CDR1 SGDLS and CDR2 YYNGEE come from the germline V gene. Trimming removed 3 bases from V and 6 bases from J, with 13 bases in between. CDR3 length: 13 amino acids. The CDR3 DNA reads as TGTGCCAGCAGCGCCACCCTCAATTCCGAGCAGTACGTC. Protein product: CASSATLNSEQYV.

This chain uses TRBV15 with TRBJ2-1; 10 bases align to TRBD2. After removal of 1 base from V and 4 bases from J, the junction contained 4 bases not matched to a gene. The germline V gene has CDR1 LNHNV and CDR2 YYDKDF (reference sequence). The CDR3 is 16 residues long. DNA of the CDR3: TGTGCCACCAGCAGAGGGACTAGCGGACTGTACAATGAGCAGTTCTTC. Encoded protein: CATSRGTSGLYNEQFF.

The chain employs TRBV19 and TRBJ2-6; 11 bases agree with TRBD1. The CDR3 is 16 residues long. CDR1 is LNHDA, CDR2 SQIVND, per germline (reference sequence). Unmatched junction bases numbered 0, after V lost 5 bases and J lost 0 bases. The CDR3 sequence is CASSGTGGSGANVLTF. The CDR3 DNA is TGTGCCAGTAGTGGGACAGGGGGCTCTGGGGCCAACGTCCTGACTTTC.

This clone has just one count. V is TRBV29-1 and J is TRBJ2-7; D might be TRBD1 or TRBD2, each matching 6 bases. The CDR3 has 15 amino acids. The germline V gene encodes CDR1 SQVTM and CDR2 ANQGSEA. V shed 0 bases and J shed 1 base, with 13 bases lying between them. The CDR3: CSVEERGARSYEQYF. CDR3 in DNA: TGCAGCGTTGAAGAGAGGGGGGCTCGGTCCTACGAGCAGTACTTC.

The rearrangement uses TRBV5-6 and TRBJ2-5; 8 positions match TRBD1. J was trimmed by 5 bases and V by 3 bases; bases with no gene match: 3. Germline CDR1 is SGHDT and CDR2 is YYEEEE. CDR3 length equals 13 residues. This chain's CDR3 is CASSSDRDETQYF. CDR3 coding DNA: TGTGCCAGCAGCTCGGACAGGGATGAGACCCAGTACTTC.

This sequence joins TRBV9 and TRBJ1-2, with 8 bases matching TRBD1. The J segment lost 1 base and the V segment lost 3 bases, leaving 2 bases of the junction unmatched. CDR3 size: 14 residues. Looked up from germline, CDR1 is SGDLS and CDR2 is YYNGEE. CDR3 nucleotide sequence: TGTGCCAGCAGCGCAGGGGGCAATAACTATGGCTACACCTTC. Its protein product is CASSAGGNNYGYTF.

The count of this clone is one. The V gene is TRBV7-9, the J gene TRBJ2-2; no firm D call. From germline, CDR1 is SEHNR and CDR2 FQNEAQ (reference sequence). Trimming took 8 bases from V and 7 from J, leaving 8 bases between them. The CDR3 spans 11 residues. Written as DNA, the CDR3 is TGTGCCAGCTCCGAAAGCGGGGAGCTGTTTTTT. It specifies CASSESGELFF. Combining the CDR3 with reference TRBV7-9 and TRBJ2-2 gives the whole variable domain DTGVSQNPRHKITKRGQNVTFRCDPISEHNRLYWYRQTLGQGPEFLTYFQNEAQLEKSRLLSDRFSAERPKGSFSTLEIQRTEQGDSAMYLCASSESGELFFGEGSRLTVL.

The CDR3 protein is CATLTGGSIEAFF. The CDR3 DNA follows: TGTGCCACGCTAACGGGGGGGAGTATTGAAGCTTTCTTT. This sequence joins TRBV6-6 and TRBJ1-1; tentatively, D is TRBD1 (5 bases). The ends were cut back, 10 bases at V and 7 bases at J, with 19 bases in the middle. Germline CDR1 is MNHNY and CDR2 is SVGAGI (reference sequence). This CDR3 has 13 amino acids.

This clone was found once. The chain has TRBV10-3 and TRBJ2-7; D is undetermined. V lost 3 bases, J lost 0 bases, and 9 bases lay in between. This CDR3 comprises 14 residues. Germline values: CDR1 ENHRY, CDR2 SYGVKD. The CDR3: CAISDGRYSYEQYV. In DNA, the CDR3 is TGTGCCATCAGTGATGGACGGTACTCCTACGAGCAGTACGTC.

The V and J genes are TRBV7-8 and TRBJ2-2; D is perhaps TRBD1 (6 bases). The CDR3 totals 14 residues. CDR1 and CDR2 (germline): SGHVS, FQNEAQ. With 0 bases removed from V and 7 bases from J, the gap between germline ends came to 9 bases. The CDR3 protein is CASSLAGANGELFF. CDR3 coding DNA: TGTGCCAGCAGCTTAGCGGGGGCGAACGGGGAGCTGTTTTTT.

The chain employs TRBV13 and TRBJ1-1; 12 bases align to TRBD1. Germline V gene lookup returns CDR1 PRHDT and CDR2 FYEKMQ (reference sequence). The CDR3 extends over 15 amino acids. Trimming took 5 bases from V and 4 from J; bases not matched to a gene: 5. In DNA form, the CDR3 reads TGTGCCAGCAGCGGCCGGGACAGGGGGCTCACTGAAGCTTTCTTT. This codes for CASSGRDRGLTEAFF.

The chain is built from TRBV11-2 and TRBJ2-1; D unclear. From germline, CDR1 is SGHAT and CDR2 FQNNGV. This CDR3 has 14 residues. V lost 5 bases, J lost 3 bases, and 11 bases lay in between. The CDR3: CASSPNLGYNEQFF. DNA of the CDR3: TGTGCCAGCAGCCCAAATCTAGGCTACAATGAGCAGTTCTTC.

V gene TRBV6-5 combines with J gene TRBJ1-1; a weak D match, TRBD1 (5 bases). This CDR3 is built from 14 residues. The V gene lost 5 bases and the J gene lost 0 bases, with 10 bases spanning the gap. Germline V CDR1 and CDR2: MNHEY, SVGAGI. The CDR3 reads CASSVGTVNTEAFF. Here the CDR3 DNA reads TGTGCCAGCAGTGTCGGGACGGTGAACACTGAAGCTTTCTTT.

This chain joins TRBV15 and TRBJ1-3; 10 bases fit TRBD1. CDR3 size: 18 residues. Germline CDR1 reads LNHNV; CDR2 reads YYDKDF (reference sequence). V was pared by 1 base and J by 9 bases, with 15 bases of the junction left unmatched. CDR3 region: CATSRVRPGQGFFGTIYF. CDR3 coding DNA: TGTGCCACCAGCAGAGTACGTCCGGGACAGGGGTTCTTCGGCACCATATATTTT.

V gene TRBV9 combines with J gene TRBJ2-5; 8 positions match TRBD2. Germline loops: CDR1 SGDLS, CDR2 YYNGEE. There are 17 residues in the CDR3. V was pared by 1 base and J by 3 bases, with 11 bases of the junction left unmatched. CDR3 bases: TGTGCCAGCAGCGTACGCCCGGGGGGGCCGAAAGAAGAGACCCAGTACTTC. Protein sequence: CASSVRPGGPKEETQYF.

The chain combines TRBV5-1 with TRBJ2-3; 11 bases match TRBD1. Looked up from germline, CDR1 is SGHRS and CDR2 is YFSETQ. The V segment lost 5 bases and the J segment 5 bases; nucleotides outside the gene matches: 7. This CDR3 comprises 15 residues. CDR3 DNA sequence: TGCGCCAGCAGAATCGGGGACAGGGGGATAGATACGCAGTATTTT. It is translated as CASRIGDRGIDTQYF.